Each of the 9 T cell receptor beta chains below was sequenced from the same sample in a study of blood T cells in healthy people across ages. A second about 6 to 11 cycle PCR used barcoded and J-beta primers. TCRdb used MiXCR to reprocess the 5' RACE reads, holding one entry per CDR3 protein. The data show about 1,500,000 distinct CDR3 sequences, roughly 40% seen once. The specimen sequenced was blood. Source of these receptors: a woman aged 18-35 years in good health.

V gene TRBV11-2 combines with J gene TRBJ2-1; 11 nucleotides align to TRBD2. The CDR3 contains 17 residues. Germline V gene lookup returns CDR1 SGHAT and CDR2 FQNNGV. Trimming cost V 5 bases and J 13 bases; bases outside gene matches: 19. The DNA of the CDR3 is TGTGCCAGCAGCCGCTCCGGGACTAGCGGCAACCAAGAGACCCAGTTCTTC. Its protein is CASSRSGTSGNQETQFF.

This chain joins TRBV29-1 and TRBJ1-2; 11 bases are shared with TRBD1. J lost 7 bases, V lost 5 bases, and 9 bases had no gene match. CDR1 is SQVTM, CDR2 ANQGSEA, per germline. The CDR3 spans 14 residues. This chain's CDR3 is CSVSRTGGAGGYTF. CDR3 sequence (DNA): TGCAGCGTTTCCCGGACAGGGGGCGCGGGTGGCTACACCTTC.

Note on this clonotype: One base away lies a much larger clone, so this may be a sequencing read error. The CDR3 nucleotides read TGCGCCAGCAGCGGATACAAGGAGCAGTACTTC. Protein sequence: CASSGYKEQYF. The chain joins TRBV5-1 to TRBJ2-7; no firm D call. The ends were cut back, 4 bases at V and 7 bases at J, with 9 bases in the middle. CDR1 and CDR2 (germline): SGHRS, YFSETQ. This CDR3 contains 11 residues.

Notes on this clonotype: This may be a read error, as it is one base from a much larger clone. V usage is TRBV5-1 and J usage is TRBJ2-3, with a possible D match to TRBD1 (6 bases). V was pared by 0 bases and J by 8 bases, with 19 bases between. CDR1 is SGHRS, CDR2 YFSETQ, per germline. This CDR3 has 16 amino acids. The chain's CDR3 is CASSLAGTPLQGTQYF. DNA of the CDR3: TGCGCCAGCAGCTTGGCCGGGACACCACTCCAGGGTACGCAGTATTTT.

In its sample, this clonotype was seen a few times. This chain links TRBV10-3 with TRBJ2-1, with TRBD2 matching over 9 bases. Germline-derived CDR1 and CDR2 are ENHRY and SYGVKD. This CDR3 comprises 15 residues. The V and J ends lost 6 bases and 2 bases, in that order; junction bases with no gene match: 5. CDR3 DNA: TGTGCCATCAGAGATCCTAGCGGGGCCTACAATGAGCAGTTCTTC. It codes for CAIRDPSGAYNEQFF.

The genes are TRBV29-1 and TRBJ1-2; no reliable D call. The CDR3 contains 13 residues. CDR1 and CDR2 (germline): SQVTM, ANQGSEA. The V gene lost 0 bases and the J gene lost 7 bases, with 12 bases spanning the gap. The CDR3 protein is CSVEDPARTGYTF. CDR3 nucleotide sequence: TGCAGCGTTGAAGACCCCGCCAGGACTGGCTACACCTTC.

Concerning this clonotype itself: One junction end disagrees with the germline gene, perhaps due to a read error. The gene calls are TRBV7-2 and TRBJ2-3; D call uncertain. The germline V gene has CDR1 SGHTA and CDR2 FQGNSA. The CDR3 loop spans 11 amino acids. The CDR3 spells CASSLADAQYF. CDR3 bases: TGTGCCAGCAGCTTAGCAGATGCGCAGTATTTT.

The CDR3 region is CAWGEGRTYGYTF. The CDR3 DNA reads as TGTGCCTGGGGCGAGGGGCGGACCTATGGCTACACCTTC. V is TRBV30 and J is TRBJ1-2, with D possibly being TRBD1 (5 bases). Germline V gene sequence: CDR1 GTSNPN, CDR2 SVGIG (reference sequence). Trimming removed 5 bases from V and 4 bases from J, with 14 bases in between. This CDR3 is built from 13 residues.

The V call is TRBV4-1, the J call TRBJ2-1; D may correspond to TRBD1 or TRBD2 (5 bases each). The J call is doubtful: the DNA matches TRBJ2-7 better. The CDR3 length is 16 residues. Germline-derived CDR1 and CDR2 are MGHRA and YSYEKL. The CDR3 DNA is TGCGCCAGCAGCCAAGATGGAAGGGGAGTAATATACGAGCAGTACTTC. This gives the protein CASSQDGRGVIYEQYF.